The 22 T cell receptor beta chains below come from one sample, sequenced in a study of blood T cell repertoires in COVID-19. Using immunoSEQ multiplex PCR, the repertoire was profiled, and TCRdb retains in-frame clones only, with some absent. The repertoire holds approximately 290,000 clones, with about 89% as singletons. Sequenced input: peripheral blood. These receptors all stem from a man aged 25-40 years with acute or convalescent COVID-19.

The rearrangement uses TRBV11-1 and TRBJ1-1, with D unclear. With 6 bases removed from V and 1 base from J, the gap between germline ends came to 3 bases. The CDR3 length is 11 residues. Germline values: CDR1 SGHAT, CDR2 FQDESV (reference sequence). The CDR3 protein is CASSQNTEAFF. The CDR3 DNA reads TGTGCCAGCAGTCAGAACACTGAAGCTTTCTTT.

CDR3 nucleotides: TGTGCCAGCCGGAAAGGCAGGGAATCAGGCTACACCTTC. It specifies CASRKGRESGYTF. The rearrangement uses TRBV11-1 and TRBJ1-2; D is possibly TRBD1 (5 bases). Germline CDR1 and CDR2: SGHAT and FQDESV (reference sequence). The CDR3 has 13 residues. The V end lost 8 bases, the J end lost 8 bases, and 18 bases lay between the germline ends. Together with reference TRBV11-1 and TRBJ1-2, the CDR3 gives the full variable domain: EAEVAQSPRYKITEKSQAVAFWCDPISGHATLYWYRQILGQGPELLVQFQDESVVDDSQLPKDRFSAERLKGVDSTLKIQPAELGDSAMYLCASRKGRESGYTFGSGTRLTVV.

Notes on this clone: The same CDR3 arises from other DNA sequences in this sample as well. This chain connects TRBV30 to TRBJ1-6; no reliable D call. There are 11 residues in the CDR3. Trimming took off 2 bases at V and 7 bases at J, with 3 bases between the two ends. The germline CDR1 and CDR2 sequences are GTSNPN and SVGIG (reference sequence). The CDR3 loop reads CAWSLNSPLHF. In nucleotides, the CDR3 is TGTGCCTGGAGTTTAAATTCACCCCTCCACTTT.

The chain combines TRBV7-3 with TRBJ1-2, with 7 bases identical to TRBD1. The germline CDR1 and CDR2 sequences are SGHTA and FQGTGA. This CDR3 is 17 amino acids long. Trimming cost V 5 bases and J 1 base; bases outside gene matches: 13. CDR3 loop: CASSGPAGQPLNYGYTF. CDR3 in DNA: TGTGCCAGCAGCGGCCCTGCGGGACAGCCGCTTAACTATGGCTACACCTTC. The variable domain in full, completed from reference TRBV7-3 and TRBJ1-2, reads GAGVSQTPSNKVTEKGKYVELRCDPISGHTALYWYRQSLGQGPEFLIYFQGTGAADDSGLPNDRFFAVRPEGSVSTLKIQRTERGDSAVYLCASSGPAGQPLNYGYTFGSGTRLTVV.

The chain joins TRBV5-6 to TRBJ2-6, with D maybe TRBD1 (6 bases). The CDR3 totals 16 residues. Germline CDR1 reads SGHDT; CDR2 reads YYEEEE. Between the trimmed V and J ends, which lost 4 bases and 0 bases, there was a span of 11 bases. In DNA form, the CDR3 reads TGTGCCAGCAGCACGGACAGACCCTCTGGGGCCAACGTCCTGACTTTC. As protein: CASSTDRPSGANVLTF.

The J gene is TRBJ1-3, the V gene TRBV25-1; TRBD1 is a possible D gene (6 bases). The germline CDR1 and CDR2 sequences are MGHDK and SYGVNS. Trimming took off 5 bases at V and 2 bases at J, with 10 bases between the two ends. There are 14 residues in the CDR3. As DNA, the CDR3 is TGTGCCAGCAGTCTACAGGGTGCTGGAAACACCATATATTTT. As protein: CASSLQGAGNTIYF.

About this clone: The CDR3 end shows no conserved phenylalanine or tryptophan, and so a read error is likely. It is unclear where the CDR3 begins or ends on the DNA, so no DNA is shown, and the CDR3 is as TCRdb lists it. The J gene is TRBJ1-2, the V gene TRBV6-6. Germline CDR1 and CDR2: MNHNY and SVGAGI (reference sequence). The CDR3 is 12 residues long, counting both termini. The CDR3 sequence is CASSYEGTVVFS.

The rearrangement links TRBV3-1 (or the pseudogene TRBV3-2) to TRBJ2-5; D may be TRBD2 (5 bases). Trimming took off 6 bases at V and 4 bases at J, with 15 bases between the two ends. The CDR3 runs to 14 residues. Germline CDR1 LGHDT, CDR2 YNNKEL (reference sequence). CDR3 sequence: CASSRGPGGETQYF. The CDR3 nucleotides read TGTGCCAGCAGTCGAGGGCCCGGCGGAGAGACCCAGTACTTC.

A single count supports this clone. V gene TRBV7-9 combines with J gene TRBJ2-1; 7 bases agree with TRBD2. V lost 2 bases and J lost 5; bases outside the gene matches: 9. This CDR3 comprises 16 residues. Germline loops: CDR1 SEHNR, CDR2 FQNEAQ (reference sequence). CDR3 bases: TGTGCCAGCAGCTTAAGCGGGGTACTTCTTAACAATGAGCAGTTCTTC. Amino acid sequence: CASSLSGVLLNNEQFF.

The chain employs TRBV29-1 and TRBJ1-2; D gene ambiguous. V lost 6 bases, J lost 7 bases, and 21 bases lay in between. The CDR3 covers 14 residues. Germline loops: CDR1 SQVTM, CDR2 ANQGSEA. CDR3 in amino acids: CSVRSGSGRVGYTF. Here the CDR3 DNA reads TGCAGCGTCAGATCGGGGAGTGGGAGGGTTGGCTACACCTTC.

The CDR3 coding sequence is TGTGCTAGTGGTTTGGGGACAGTACAGGATACGCAGTATTTT. It specifies CASGLGTVQDTQYF. The chain joins TRBV12-5 to TRBJ2-3; TRBD1 might be the D (6 bases). CDR3 length: 14 residues. V lost 1 base and J lost 6, with 11 bases in between. Germline V gives CDR1 LGHNT, CDR2 FRNRAP.

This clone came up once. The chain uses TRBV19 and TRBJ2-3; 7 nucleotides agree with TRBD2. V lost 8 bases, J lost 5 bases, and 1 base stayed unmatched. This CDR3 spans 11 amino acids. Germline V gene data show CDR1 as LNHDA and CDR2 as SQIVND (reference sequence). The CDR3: CASSGGDTQYF. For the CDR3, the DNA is TGTGCCAGTTCGGGAGGAGATACGCAGTATTTT.

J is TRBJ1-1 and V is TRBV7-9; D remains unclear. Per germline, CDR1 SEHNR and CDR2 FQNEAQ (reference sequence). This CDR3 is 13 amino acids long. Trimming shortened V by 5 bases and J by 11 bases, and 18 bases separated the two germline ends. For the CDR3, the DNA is TGTGCCAGCAGCCCCTCCCAGGCACTCTTGGCTTTCTTT. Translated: CASSPSQALLAFF.

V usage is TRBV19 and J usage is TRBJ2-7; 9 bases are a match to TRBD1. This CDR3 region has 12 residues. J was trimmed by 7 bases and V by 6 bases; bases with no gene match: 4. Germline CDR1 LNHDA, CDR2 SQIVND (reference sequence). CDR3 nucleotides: TGTGCCAGTAGGACAGGGGGTCGGGAGCAGTACTTC. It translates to CASRTGGREQYF.

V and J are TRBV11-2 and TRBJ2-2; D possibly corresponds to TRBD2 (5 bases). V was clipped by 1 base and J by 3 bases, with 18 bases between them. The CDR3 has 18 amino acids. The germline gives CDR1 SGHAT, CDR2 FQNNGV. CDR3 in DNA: TGTGCCAGCAGCTTAGCAGTAGCGCGACCGGATTACACCGGGGAGCTGTTTTTT. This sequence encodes CASSLAVARPDYTGELFF. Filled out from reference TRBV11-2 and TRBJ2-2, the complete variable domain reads EAGVAQSPRYKIIEKRQSVAFWCNPISGHATLYWYQQILGQGPKLLIQFQNNGVVDDSQLPKDRFSAERLKGVDSTLKIQPAKLEDSAVYLCASSLAVARPDYTGELFFGEGSRLTVL.

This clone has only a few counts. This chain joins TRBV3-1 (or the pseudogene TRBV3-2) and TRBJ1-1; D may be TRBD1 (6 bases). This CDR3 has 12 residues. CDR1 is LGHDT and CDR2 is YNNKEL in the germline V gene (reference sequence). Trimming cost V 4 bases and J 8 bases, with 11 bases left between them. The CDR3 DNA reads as TGTGCCAGCAGCCGGGGTGGGGGCGAAGCTTTCTTT. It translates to CASSRGGGEAFF.

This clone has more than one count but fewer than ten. The CDR3 is CAGQGAEYEQYF. DNA for the CDR3: TGTGCCGGACAGGGGGCAGAGTACGAGCAGTACTTC. The chain recombines TRBV2 with TRBJ2-7; TRBD1 agrees at 11 bases. Unmatched junction bases numbered 4, after V lost 11 bases and J lost 4 bases. From germline, CDR1 is SNHLY and CDR2 FYNNEI. The CDR3 has 12 residues.

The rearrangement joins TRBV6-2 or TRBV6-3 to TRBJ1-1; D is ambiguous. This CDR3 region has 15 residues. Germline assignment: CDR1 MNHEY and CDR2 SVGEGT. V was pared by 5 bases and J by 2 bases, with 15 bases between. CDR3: CASSNQWTGNTEAFF. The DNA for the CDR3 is TGTGCCAGCAGTAACCAATGGACGGGAAACACTGAAGCTTTCTTT.

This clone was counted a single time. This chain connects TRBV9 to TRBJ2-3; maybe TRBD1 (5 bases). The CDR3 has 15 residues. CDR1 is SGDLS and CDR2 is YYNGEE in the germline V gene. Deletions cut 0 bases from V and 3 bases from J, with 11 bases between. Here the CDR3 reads CASSVVGQETDTQYF. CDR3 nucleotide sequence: TGTGCCAGCAGCGTAGTGGGGCAGGAAACAGATACGCAGTATTTT. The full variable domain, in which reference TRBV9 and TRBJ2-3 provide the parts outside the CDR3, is DSGVTQTPKHLITATGQRVTLRCSPRSGDLSVYWYQQSLDQGLQFLIQYYNGEERAKGNILERFSAQQFPDLHSELNLSSLELGDSALYFCASSVVGQETDTQYFGPGTRLTVL.

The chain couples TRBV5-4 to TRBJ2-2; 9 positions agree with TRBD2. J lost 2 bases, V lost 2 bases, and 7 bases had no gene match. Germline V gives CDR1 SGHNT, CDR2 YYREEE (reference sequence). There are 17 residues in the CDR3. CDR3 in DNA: TGTGCCAGCAGCTTTCCTAGCGGGACCTTAAACACCGGGGAGCTGTTTTTT. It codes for CASSFPSGTLNTGELFF.

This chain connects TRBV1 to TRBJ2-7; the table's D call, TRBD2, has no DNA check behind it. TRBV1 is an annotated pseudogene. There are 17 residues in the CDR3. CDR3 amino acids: CTSSHSTRTGGFYEQYF. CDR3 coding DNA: TGCACCAGCAGCCATTCGACGAGGACTGGCGGGTTCTACGAGCAGTACTTC.

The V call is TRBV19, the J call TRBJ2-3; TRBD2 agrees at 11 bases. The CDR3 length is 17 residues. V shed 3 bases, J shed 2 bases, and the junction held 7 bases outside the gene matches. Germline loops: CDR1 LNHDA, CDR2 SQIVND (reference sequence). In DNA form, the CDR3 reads TGTGCCAGTAGTATCGGCCTAGCGGGGGGAAACACAGATACGCAGTATTTT. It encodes CASSIGLAGGNTDTQYF. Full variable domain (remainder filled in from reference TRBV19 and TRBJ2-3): DGGITQSPKYLFRKEGQNVTLSCEQNLNHDAMYWYRQDPGQGLRLIYYSQIVNDFQKGDIAEGYSVSREKKESFPLTVTSAQKNPTAFYLCASSIGLAGGNTDTQYFGPGTRLTVL.